This T cell receptor beta chain was recovered during a study of blood T cell repertoires in COVID-19. Profiled with immunoSEQ multiplex PCR; TCRdb holds only in-frame clones, not every one. The sample lists roughly 76,000 clones, approximately 78% occurring once. CDR3 length: 15 residues. V trimming: 4 bases; J trimming: 2 bases; junction bases outside the gene matches: 9. Germline V gives CDR1 SGHKS, CDR2 YYEKEE (reference sequence). This sequence was found in an older woman with acute or convalescent COVID-19. Sequenced input: peripheral blood. This chain joins TRBV5-5 and TRBJ2-7; 7 bases agree with TRBD2. CDR3: CASSRALAVPYEQYF. For the CDR3, the DNA is TGTGCCAGCAGCCGCGCCCTAGCGGTTCCCTACGAGCAGTACTTC.